The 14 T cell receptor beta chains reported below all come from one sample, sequenced in a study of T-cell memory formation after mild COVID-19. TCRdb reanalysed the 5' RACE reads using MiXCR and keeps one entry per CDR3 protein. The table lists hundreds of thousands of distinct CDR3 sequences, just over 15% of them singletons, with approximately 2.1% in the top ten. Sequencing input: PBMCs or a T cell subset sorted from them (not recorded which). These receptors came from an adult woman who had mild COVID-19 (a few samples of this study predate the infection). Cell type and time point are not known.

This clonotype occurred a few times. The chain uses TRBV12-3 or TRBV12-4 and TRBJ2-1; TRBD2 aligns across 7 bases. The CDR3 consists of 15 residues. Trimming cost V 1 base and J 2 bases; bases outside gene matches: 2. CDR3 residues: CASSLGREPYNEQFF. CDR3 DNA sequence: TGTGCCAGCAGTTTAGGGCGGGAGCCCTACAATGAGCAGTTCTTC.

The sample holds a few counts of this clonotype. This sequence joins TRBV6-5 and TRBJ1-1; maybe TRBD1 (5 bases). Germline V gene data show CDR1 as MNHEY and CDR2 as SVGAGI. This CDR3 comprises 14 residues. Trimming pared 8 bases from V and 10 bases from J, leaving 23 bases between. The CDR3 sequence: CASRTLGVGEVAFF. CDR3 bases: TGTGCCAGCCGAACGCTGGGGGTGGGGGAAGTAGCTTTCTTT.

The sample holds a few counts of this clonotype. The V and J genes are TRBV24-1 and TRBJ2-5; 8 positions match TRBD1. The ends lost 3 bases at V and 4 bases at J; junction bases unmatched: 12. CDR1 is KGHDR and CDR2 is SFDVKD in the germline V gene. There are 17 residues in the CDR3. The CDR3 loop reads CATSDPYSGTGTETQYF. The DNA for the CDR3 is TGTGCCACCAGTGATCCATACTCAGGGACAGGCACAGAGACCCAGTACTTC.

The chain employs TRBV20-1 and TRBJ2-1; 10 nucleotides line up with TRBD1. The CDR3 length is 14 residues. CDR1 is DFQATT, CDR2 SNEGSKA, per germline (reference sequence). J lost 3 bases, V lost 6 bases, and 5 bases had no gene match. The CDR3 DNA reads TGCAGTGCGTACGGACAGGGGGTCTACAATGAGCAGTTCTTC. The encoded protein is CSAYGQGVYNEQFF.

This clonotype is judged medium-sized. This chain links TRBV5-1 with TRBJ2-7; D gene uncertain. CDR1 is SGHRS and CDR2 is YFSETQ in the germline V gene. V lost 2 bases and J 3 bases, leaving 9 bases between the germline ends. The CDR3 has 13 amino acids. This CDR3 reads CASSFLIDYEQYF. The CDR3 nucleotides are TGCGCCAGCAGCTTTCTAATAGACTACGAGCAGTACTTC.

The chain links TRBV6-5 to TRBJ1-3; 11 bases are shared with TRBD1. Trimming took 0 bases from V and 4 from J; bases not matched to a gene: 2. The CDR3 sequence is 16 residues long. Germline assignment: CDR1 MNHEY and CDR2 SVGAGI. CDR3 protein: CASSYSGQGDGNTIYF. CDR3 bases: TGTGCCAGCAGTTACTCGGGACAGGGGGACGGAAACACCATATATTTT.

The chain uses TRBV5-6 and TRBJ1-1, with D maybe TRBD1 (6 bases). The CDR3 is 13 amino acids. Germline V gene data show CDR1 as SGHDT and CDR2 as YYEEEE. With 2 bases removed from V and 11 bases from J, the gap between germline ends came to 16 bases. CDR3 loop: CASSFLQGAQAFF. The CDR3 DNA reads as TGTGCCAGCAGCTTCCTACAGGGAGCACAGGCTTTCTTT.

This clonotype was counted at least ten times. The genes are TRBV12-3 or TRBV12-4 and TRBJ1-1; unclear D gene. The CDR3 runs 13 residues. Trimming shortened V by 3 bases and J by 1 base, and 6 bases separated the two germline ends. CDR3 coding DNA: TGTGCCAGCAGTTTGATCCCGAACACTGAAGCTTTCTTT. Translation gives CASSLIPNTEAFF.

This clonotype has a handful of counts. In DNA, the CDR3 is TGTGCCAGCAGCCAAGGTCGGGCAATAGGGGGGGCCCAGTATTTT. Protein: CASSQGRAIGGAQYF. The chain recombines TRBV3-1 with TRBJ1-5; tentative D call: TRBD2 (7 bases). The J call may be in error: the DNA end matches TRBJ2-3 better. This CDR3 is 15 amino acids long. CDR1 is LGHDT, CDR2 YNNKEL, per germline (reference sequence).

In its sample, this clonotype was seen many times. This chain connects TRBV12-3 or TRBV12-4 to TRBJ2-5; tentatively, D is TRBD1 or TRBD2 (6 bases each). The CDR3 spans 14 residues. V shed 5 bases and J shed 7 bases, with 17 bases lying between them. CDR3 nucleotides: TGTGCCAGCAGTCTCCGGGACACCGGGGGGACCCAGTACTTC. Translated: CASSLRDTGGTQYF.

This chain links TRBV20-1 with TRBJ1-2, with a weak D call TRBD1 (5 bases). The CDR3 totals 12 residues. Trimming removed 7 bases at V and 8 bases at J, with 17 bases between. Germline CDR1 reads DFQATT; CDR2 reads SNEGSKA (reference sequence). The DNA of the CDR3 is TGCAGTGTGTCCTCCAGGGCAAGCGGCTACACCTTC. Its protein product is CSVSSRASGYTF.

This sequence joins TRBV18 and TRBJ1-2, with TRBD1 as a possible D gene (6 bases). Deletions cut 4 bases from V and 6 bases from J, with 18 bases between. Germline V lookup: CDR1 KGHSH, CDR2 LQKENI. The CDR3 totals 15 residues. The chain's CDR3 is CASSRDRSERDGYTF. The CDR3, as DNA: TGTGCCAGCTCACGAGACAGGTCGGAGAGAGATGGCTACACCTTC.

This clonotype appeared a few times. The V gene is TRBV7-9, the J gene TRBJ2-7; perhaps TRBD1 as D (5 bases). The CDR3 consists of 15 residues. Germline V gene data show CDR1 as SEHNR and CDR2 as FQNEAQ (reference sequence). The V end was cut by 1 base, the J end by 6 bases, with 16 bases between. The CDR3 bases are TGTGCCAGCAGCTTAGAGGTGGGGCAAGCGTCCGAGCAGTACTTC. Its translation: CASSLEVGQASEQYF.

The chain is built from TRBV3-1 and TRBJ1-1; TRBD1 agrees at 9 bases. Germline V lookup: CDR1 LGHDT, CDR2 YNNKEL (reference sequence). This CDR3 spans 14 amino acids. With 4 bases clipped from V and 3 bases from J, the junction kept 3 bases outside the gene matches. For the CDR3, the DNA is TGTGCCAGCAGCCCACAGGGGGCGGACACTGAAGCTTTCTTT. It codes for CASSPQGADTEAFF.